A single sample gave rise to the 31 T cell receptor beta chains below, sequenced in a study of CD8+CD57+ T cells in acquired aplastic anemia. Genomic DNA acted as the template from which TCR beta VDJ combination and CDR3 sequence profiling were carried out. TCRdb passed the reads through MiXCR, listing each CDR3 protein once. In the table there are some 200,000 distinct CDR3 sequences, around 47% of which are singletons. Patients included in sequencing had previously demonstrated CD8+CD57+ cell expansion by flow cytometry. Sequencing was done on a sample of sorted CD4+, CD8+, or CD8+CD57+ T cells (not recorded which) from PBMCs. Receptors were obtained from a human donor with aplastic anemia.

This chain uses TRBV20-1 with TRBJ2-7, with 10 bases fitting TRBD2. Per the germline V gene, CDR1 is DFQATT and CDR2 is SNEGSKA (reference sequence). Losses at the gene ends were 6 bases for V and 0 bases for J; bases not matched to a gene: 5. This CDR3 spans 14 amino acids. CDR3 in amino acids: CSARSSGSSYEQYF. The CDR3 DNA sequence: TGCAGTGCCCGGTCTAGCGGGAGCTCCTACGAGCAGTACTTC.

V is TRBV7-2 and J is TRBJ1-3, with D possibly being TRBD1 (5 bases). Germline V gene lookup returns CDR1 SGHTA and CDR2 FQGNSA. The CDR3 is 13 residues long. The ends were cut back, 3 bases at V and 2 bases at J, with 5 bases in the middle. DNA for the CDR3: TGTGCCAGCAGCTTGGACACTGGAAACACCATATATTTT. Its protein product is CASSLDTGNTIYF.

This clonotype appeared a few times. This sequence joins TRBV20-1 and TRBJ2-1, with TRBD2 matching 10 bases. Germline CDR1 and CDR2: DFQATT and SNEGSKA (reference sequence). The CDR3 totals 15 residues. Trimming took 7 bases from V and 1 from J; bases not matched to a gene: 7. The CDR3 coding sequence is TGCAGTGTAGCAGCGGGAGGGACGTCCTACAATGAGCAGTTCTTC. Translation: CSVAAGGTSYNEQFF.

This clonotype was observed at least ten times. This chain connects TRBV4-1 to TRBJ2-5, with D possibly TRBD1 on 5 matching bases. V lost 0 bases and J lost 4, with 15 bases in between. Germline lookup yields CDR1 MGHRA and CDR2 YSYEKL. The CDR3 spans 16 residues. CDR3 sequence reads: CASSQDGTGLGETQYF. The DNA of the CDR3 is TGCGCCAGCAGCCAAGACGGAACAGGTCTTGGAGAGACCCAGTACTTC.

This clonotype was detected a few times. This could be a read error, since a much larger clone is one nucleotide away. The rearrangement uses TRBV20-1 and TRBJ1-1; D perhaps matches TRBD1 (6 bases). The germline V gene has CDR1 DFQATT and CDR2 SNEGSKA (reference sequence). CDR3 length equals 16 residues. Written as DNA, the CDR3 is TGCAGTGCTAGAGATCGGGGACGGGACATAAAGACTGAAGCTCTCTTT. Its protein is CSARDRGRDIKTEALF.

The genes are TRBV10-2 and TRBJ2-5; perhaps TRBD2 as D (6 bases). V was clipped by 6 bases and J by 4 bases, with 12 bases between them. Germline V CDR1 and CDR2: WSHSY, SAAADI. CDR3 length: 13 amino acids. CDR3 sequence reads: CASRGLGGETQYF. DNA for the CDR3: TGCGCCAGCAGGGGACTCGGCGGAGAGACCCAGTACTTC.

This clonotype appeared many times. V gene TRBV7-6 combines with J gene TRBJ2-6; D remains ambiguous. V lost 3 bases and J lost 0, with 6 bases in between. CDR3 length equals 15 residues. The germline CDR1 and CDR2 sequences are SGHVS and FNYEAQ. Here the CDR3 reads CASSFSNSGANVLTF. CDR3 sequence (DNA): TGTGCCAGCAGCTTCAGCAACTCTGGGGCCAACGTCCTGACTTTC.

This chain links TRBV2 with TRBJ2-5, with a tentative D call TRBD1 (6 bases). Trimming removed 6 bases at V and 2 bases at J, with 13 bases between. Germline V lookup: CDR1 SNHLY, CDR2 FYNNEI. The CDR3 is made up of 14 amino acids. CDR3 nucleotide sequence: TGTGCCAGCAGCGGGCGACAGGAGCAAGAGACCCAGTACTTC. Translated, it gives CASSGRQEQETQYF.

The gene calls are TRBV5-1 and TRBJ1-1; D call uncertain. The CDR3 has 15 residues. Trimming stripped 4 bases from V and 0 bases from J, with 13 bases between. Per germline, CDR1 SGHRS and CDR2 YFSETQ. The CDR3 DNA follows: TGCGCCAGCAGCGTAACTACAGCCTTGAACACTGAAGCTTTCTTT. It encodes CASSVTTALNTEAFF.

The rearrangement joins TRBV20-1 to TRBJ2-3; TRBD2 aligns across 10 bases. There are 15 residues in the CDR3. Germline V gene lookup returns CDR1 DFQATT and CDR2 SNEGSKA (reference sequence). The V and J ends lost 4 bases and 5 bases, in that order; junction bases with no gene match: 9. For the CDR3, the DNA is TGCAGTGCTATTGATCTAGCGGGAGAAGTAGATACGCAGTATTTT. Translated, it gives CSAIDLAGEVDTQYF.

The V call is TRBV7-9, the J call TRBJ2-7; TRBD2 matches at 9 bases. This CDR3 region has 14 residues. V lost 7 bases to trimming and J lost 2 bases; unmatched junction nucleotides: 6. Germline-derived CDR1 and CDR2 are SEHNR and FQNEAQ (reference sequence). CDR3 nucleotides: TGTGCCAGCACCTCGCGGACTAGCGCCTACGAGCAGTACTTC. It translates to CASTSRTSAYEQYF.

The J gene is TRBJ2-7, the V gene TRBV20-1; the D gene could be TRBD1 or TRBD2 (6 bases each). Germline V gene lookup returns CDR1 DFQATT and CDR2 SNEGSKA (reference sequence). The V gene lost 6 bases and the J gene lost 6 bases, with 24 bases spanning the gap. The CDR3 runs 15 residues. CDR3 residues: CSAQLGLNGGLEQYF. CDR3 bases: TGCAGTGCGCAATTGGGATTAAACGGGGGCCTCGAGCAGTACTTC.

This rearrangement joins TRBV15 to TRBJ1-2; D ambiguous. The CDR3 loop spans 16 amino acids. Trimming stripped 0 bases from V and 4 bases from J, with 15 bases between. Looked up from germline, CDR1 is LNHNV and CDR2 is YYDKDF (reference sequence). The CDR3 bases are TGTGCCACCAGCAGAGATTTCGAGGGCAGCACCTATGGCTACACCTTC. Encoded protein: CATSRDFEGSTYGYTF.

This clonotype was observed many times. The chain is built from TRBV6-5 and TRBJ2-5, with 7 bases matching TRBD2. CDR1 and CDR2 (germline): MNHEY, SVGAGI. Trimming at V came to 6 bases and at J to 7 bases, leaving 11 bases not matched to a gene. The CDR3 covers 14 residues. The CDR3 sequence is CASSPSSVAGTQYF. CDR3 sequence (DNA): TGTGCCAGCAGCCCCTCCTCGGTAGCGGGGACCCAGTACTTC.

This clonotype has more than one count but fewer than ten. The chain joins TRBV19 to TRBJ2-3, with D tentatively TRBD2 (5 bases). CDR1 is LNHDA, CDR2 SQIVND, per germline (reference sequence). V was clipped by 4 bases and J by 6 bases, with 8 bases between them. The CDR3 is 12 residues long. CDR3 nucleotides: TGTGCCAGTAGTACGACGGGGGATACGCAGTATTTT. Protein: CASSTTGDTQYF.

This clonotype was counted many times. The J gene is TRBJ2-5, the V gene TRBV18; D is perhaps TRBD1 (6 bases). CDR1 is KGHSH, CDR2 LQKENI, per germline. This CDR3 spans 14 amino acids. Trimming stripped 3 bases from V and 1 base from J, with 9 bases between. CDR3 sequence: CASSPGQLQETQYF. In DNA form, the CDR3 reads TGTGCCAGCTCACCGGGACAACTCCAAGAGACCCAGTACTTC.

This clonotype was seen many times. The chain combines TRBV4-1 with TRBJ1-2, with D unresolved. Trimming took 2 bases from V and 4 from J, leaving 17 bases between them. The CDR3 has 16 amino acids. Germline assignment: CDR1 MGHRA and CDR2 YSYEKL. The CDR3 coding sequence is TGCGCCAGCAGCCAAAGTATAATCGGGCGGACCTATGGCTACACCTTC. Translation gives CASSQSIIGRTYGYTF.

This clonotype has only a few counts. The chain links TRBV2 to TRBJ2-2; D remains ambiguous. The V end lost 6 bases, the J end lost 1 base, and 15 bases lay between the germline ends. Germline CDR1 is SNHLY and CDR2 is FYNNEI. The CDR3 sequence is 16 residues long. As DNA, the CDR3 is TGTGCCAGCAGGGAAACCGCTTATCGGAACACCGGGGAGCTGTTTTTT. Translated, it gives CASRETAYRNTGELFF.

At least ten counts were recorded for this clonotype. The chain combines TRBV10-1 with TRBJ2-7; TRBD1 matches 8 bases. Germline V gives CDR1 WNHNN, CDR2 SYGVQD (reference sequence). The CDR3 totals 13 residues. The J segment lost 5 bases and the V segment lost 6 bases, leaving 6 bases of the junction unmatched. CDR3 protein: CASRYKTGDEQYF. The CDR3 nucleotides read TGCGCCAGCAGGTATAAGACAGGGGACGAGCAGTACTTC.

This clonotype was seen only a few times. V usage is TRBV6-1 and J usage is TRBJ1-1; tentative D call: TRBD1 (6 bases). V was cut by 6 bases and J by 2 bases, with 16 bases left in between. This CDR3 spans 15 amino acids. Germline CDR1 and CDR2: MNHNS and SASEGT. The CDR3 sequence is CASSSGGAGNTEAFF. CDR3 sequence (DNA): TGTGCCAGCAGCTCCGGGGGGGCTGGCAACACTGAAGCTTTCTTT.

The chain couples TRBV20-1 to TRBJ1-2; D not certain. Germline values: CDR1 DFQATT, CDR2 SNEGSKA (reference sequence). Trimming left V 1 base short and J 0 bases short, with 6 bases between. The CDR3 contains 13 residues. The CDR3 nucleotides are TGCAGTGCTAGAGGCCTGACTAACTATGGCTACACCTTC. Translated: CSARGLTNYGYTF.

V usage is TRBV19 and J usage is TRBJ1-5; 8 bases line up with TRBD1. Germline lookup yields CDR1 LNHDA and CDR2 SQIVND (reference sequence). V was pared by 10 bases and J by 5 bases, with 13 bases of the junction left unmatched. The CDR3 is 15 amino acids. The CDR3 protein is CATDSSGTGYQPQHF. In DNA, the CDR3 is TGTGCCACCGATTCATCCGGGACAGGATATCAGCCCCAGCATTTT.

The gene calls are TRBV9 and TRBJ2-3; 8 bases line up with TRBD2. The CDR3 sequence is 16 residues long. Germline V gene lookup returns CDR1 SGDLS and CDR2 YYNGEE. The trim removed 0 bases at V and 2 bases at J, leaving 5 bases unmatched. This CDR3 is CASSVGSSGATDTQYF. CDR3 DNA: TGTGCCAGCAGCGTAGGGAGTAGCGGGGCCACAGATACGCAGTATTTT.

This clonotype was counted a few times. The rearrangement joins TRBV30 to TRBJ2-3, with 12 bases matching TRBD2. The germline CDR1 and CDR2 sequences are GTSNPN and SVGIG (reference sequence). The CDR3 totals 16 residues. V shed 3 bases, J shed 8 bases, and the junction held 12 bases outside the gene matches. The CDR3 bases are TGTGCCTGGAGCGGCTGGACTAGCGGGGATGGAGCTACGCAGTATTTT. Translation gives CAWSGWTSGDGATQYF.

This clonotype was observed at least ten times. This chain's CDR3 is CASSLVGGYEQFF. CDR3 bases: TGTGCCAGCAGCTTAGTGGGAGGGTATGAGCAGTTCTTC. The rearrangement uses TRBV11-3 and TRBJ2-1; 7 positions agree with TRBD2. The CDR3 runs 13 residues. The V segment lost 1 base and the J segment 8 bases; nucleotides outside the gene matches: 2. Germline V lookup: CDR1 SGHNT, CDR2 YENEEA.

Details on this clonotype: A much bigger clone sits one base away, suggesting this may be a read error. The chain is built from TRBV10-3 and TRBJ2-7; D call uncertain. The J call may be wrong; the DNA end is better matched by TRBJ2-1. The germline CDR1 and CDR2 sequences are ENHRY and SYGVKD. The CDR3 is 12 amino acids. The CDR3 sequence is CASRGSTYEQFF. The DNA for the CDR3 is TGTGCCAGCCGTGGGTCCACCTACGAGCAGTTCTTC.

The table lists this clonotype with many counts. The chain couples TRBV19 to TRBJ1-5, with 7 nucleotides matching TRBD1. The CDR3 consists of 17 residues. The V gene's germline CDR1 is LNHDA and CDR2 SQIVND (reference sequence). Trimming took 4 bases from V and 0 from J; bases not matched to a gene: 9. The CDR3 sequence is CASSTSPGGYSNQPQHF. The CDR3 DNA reads TGTGCCAGTAGTACGTCCCCAGGGGGTTATAGCAATCAGCCCCAGCATTTT.

This clonotype occurred once. The rearrangement links TRBV9 to TRBJ2-3; possibly TRBD2 for D (6 bases). Trimming left V 0 bases short and J 1 base short, with 12 bases between. Germline V gives CDR1 SGDLS, CDR2 YYNGEE. The CDR3 contains 16 residues. The CDR3 DNA follows: TGTGCCAGCAGCGTAGGCGGGGCGGTAGGCACAGATACGCAGTATTTT. Translation: CASSVGGAVGTDTQYF. Together with reference TRBV9 and TRBJ2-3, the CDR3 gives the full variable domain: DSGVTQTPKHLITATGQRVTLRCSPRSGDLSVYWYQQSLDQGLQFLIQYYNGEERAKGNILERFSAQQFPDLHSELNLSSLELGDSALYFCASSVGGAVGTDTQYFGPGTRLTVL.

The J gene is TRBJ2-5, the V gene TRBV5-1, with 11 bases lining up with TRBD2. Germline V gives CDR1 SGHRS, CDR2 YFSETQ. V shed 5 bases, J shed 5 bases, and the junction held 5 bases outside the gene matches. The CDR3 totals 14 residues. CDR3 DNA: TGCGCCAGCAGACAACTAGCGGGGGCGGAGACCCAGTACTTC. It translates to CASRQLAGAETQYF.

In this sample, this clonotype turned up many times. J is TRBJ1-1 and V is TRBV5-1; D gene unclear. V gave up 0 bases and J gave up 12 bases, with 15 bases separating them. The germline V gene has CDR1 SGHRS and CDR2 YFSETQ. The CDR3 sequence is 13 residues long. CDR3 bases: TGCGCCAGCAGCTTGGATGAAAACAAACGTCCTTTCTTT. It is translated as CASSLDENKRPFF.

This clonotype was recorded a few times. The chain couples TRBV27 to TRBJ2-2; no clear D gene. CDR3 length: 14 residues. The ends were cut back, 3 bases at V and 0 bases at J, with 5 bases in the middle. Per germline, CDR1 MNHEY and CDR2 SMNVEV (reference sequence). CDR3 nucleotides: TGTGCCAGCAGTTTTGACTCGAACACCGGGGAGCTGTTTTTT. This encodes CASSFDSNTGELFF.